The 19 T cell receptor beta chains below all came from one sample that was sequenced in a study of T cells in Graves' hyperthyroidism and ophthalmopathy. Amplified regions were TCR beta CDR3 sequences from RNA transcripts. The HTBI primer set was used in a first-round RT-PCR of the TCR CDR3. TCRdb independently ran MiXCR on the multiplex PCR reads; one entry per CDR3 protein. The sample lists over 500,000 distinct CDR3 sequences, around 15% seen once, with approximately 30% in the top ten. Sequencing was done on a sample of blood. These receptor sequences come from a woman in her thirties with Graves' ophthalmopathy.

About this clonotype itself: One end of the junction is discordant with germline, which a read error may explain. The chain couples TRBV7-7 to TRBJ2-2; D is uncertain. The germline V gene encodes CDR1 SSHAT and CDR2 FNYEAQ (reference sequence). The CDR3 covers 14 residues. CDR3 nucleotide sequence: TGTGCTAGCAGCGTTACAGTTAACACCGGGGAGCTGTTTTTT. This codes for CASSVTVNTGELFF.

This clonotype came up a few times. J is TRBJ1-5 and V is TRBV28; D is unresolved. V dropped 8 bases and J dropped 9 bases, with 14 bases sitting between them. The CDR3 runs to 12 residues. Germline CDR1 reads MDHEN; CDR2 reads SYDVKM. CDR3 loop: CASERRQGPQHF. The CDR3 nucleotides read TGTGCCAGCGAAAGAAGGCAAGGGCCCCAGCATTTT.

This clonotype was seen many times. This chain joins TRBV6-1 and TRBJ1-2, with TRBD1 identical over 11 bases. The CDR3 sequence is 16 residues long. The V segment lost 6 bases and the J segment 8 bases; nucleotides outside the gene matches: 14. From germline, CDR1 is MNHNS and CDR2 SASEGT. CDR3 in DNA: TGTGCCAGCAGACTCCCCGGGACAGGGGGACAAGGGGGCTACACCTTC. It codes for CASRLPGTGGQGGYTF.

This clonotype was counted a few times. This chain connects TRBV20-1 to TRBJ2-5, with D uncertain. CDR1 is DFQATT and CDR2 is SNEGSKA in the germline V gene (reference sequence). The CDR3 consists of 11 residues. Trimming removed 7 bases from V and 1 base from J, with 7 bases in between. The CDR3 sequence: CSVRTQETQYF. The CDR3 coding sequence is TGCAGTGTAAGGACCCAAGAGACCCAGTACTTC.

This clonotype came up a few times. The chain employs TRBV7-9 and TRBJ2-1; TRBD2 agrees at 7 bases. Unmatched junction bases numbered 11, after V lost 6 bases and J lost 3 bases. Germline V gene data show CDR1 as SEHNR and CDR2 as FQNEAQ (reference sequence). The CDR3 covers 16 residues. DNA for the CDR3: TGTGCCAGCAGGTGGAGCGGGACTGGAGTCTACAATGAGCAGTTCTTC. Translation gives CASRWSGTGVYNEQFF.

This clonotype was seen at least ten times. The CDR3, as DNA: TGTGCCAGCAGTTTCCATACCGGGAGAGGCGATGAGCAGTTCTTC. Amino acid sequence: CASSFHTGRGDEQFF. The chain couples TRBV6-1 to TRBJ2-1, with D perhaps TRBD2 (6 bases). The CDR3 length is 15 residues. Looked up from germline, CDR1 is MNHNS and CDR2 is SASEGT. V lost 5 bases, J lost 8 bases, and 19 bases lay in between.

This clonotype was seen repeatedly, ten times or more. The genes are TRBV11-2 and TRBJ2-7; 7 bases match TRBD1. Germline values: CDR1 SGHAT, CDR2 FQNNGV. The CDR3 is 15 amino acids. V trimming: 6 bases; J trimming: 4 bases; junction bases outside the gene matches: 12. The CDR3 DNA sequence: TGTGCCAGCAGGCGCCCGGGACAGAGGGATTACGAGCAGTACTTC. Protein: CASRRPGQRDYEQYF.

The gene calls are TRBV11-2 and TRBJ1-3, with D hard to call. Germline-derived CDR1 and CDR2 are SGHAT and FQNNGV. CDR3 size: 15 residues. Deletions cut 3 bases from V and 0 bases from J, with 9 bases between. The CDR3 loop is CASSFYSTSGNTIYF. The CDR3 DNA reads as TGTGCCAGCAGCTTTTACAGCACCTCTGGAAACACCATATATTTT.

This sequence joins TRBV3-1 and TRBJ2-2; the D call may be TRBD1 or TRBD2 (5 bases each). Germline CDR1 LGHDT, CDR2 YNNKEL (reference sequence). The V end was cut by 4 bases, the J end by 5 bases, with 23 bases between. The CDR3 extends over 18 amino acids. CDR3 region: CASSPTGLRAPGTGELFF. CDR3 DNA: TGTGCCAGCAGCCCAACAGGTTTGCGGGCTCCGGGGACCGGGGAGCTGTTTTTT.

This chain uses TRBV2 with TRBJ1-1, with D perhaps matching TRBD1 (5 bases). Germline V gives CDR1 SNHLY, CDR2 FYNNEI. The CDR3 sequence is 13 residues long. The V gene lost 6 bases and the J gene lost 10 bases, with 18 bases spanning the gap. CDR3 protein: CASRGDPQRGAFF. For the CDR3, the DNA is TGTGCCAGCAGGGGGGATCCTCAACGAGGAGCTTTCTTT. Full variable domain (missing parts from reference TRBV2 and TRBJ1-1): EPEVTQTPSHQVTQMGQEVILRCVPISNHLYFYWYRQILGQKVEFLVSFYNNEISEKSEIFDDQFSVERPDGSNFTLKIRSTKLEDSAMYFCASRGDPQRGAFFGQGTRLTVV.

About this clonotype itself: This may arise from a read error, as a much more abundant clone is one base away. The chain has TRBV6-1 and TRBJ1-1, with 7 nucleotides matching TRBD1. Germline CDR1 reads MNHNS; CDR2 reads SASEGT. This CDR3 contains 15 residues. CDR3 bases: TGTGCCAGCAGCGTTGGATCAGGGGGATGGACTGGAGCTTTCTTT. Translating it yields CASSVGSGGWTGAFF.

The J gene is TRBJ2-7, the V gene TRBV7-9, with TRBD2 identical over 12 bases. CDR3 size: 16 residues. Germline lookup yields CDR1 SEHNR and CDR2 FQNEAQ (reference sequence). The J segment lost 1 base and the V segment lost 4 bases, leaving 5 bases of the junction unmatched. The CDR3 protein is CASSSLLAGGSYEQYF. CDR3 nucleotide sequence: TGTGCCAGCAGCTCTCTTCTAGCGGGAGGGTCCTACGAGCAGTACTTC.

This clonotype was detected many times. The CDR3 nucleotides are TGCAGTGCCCTTGGACTAGCGAGCTACGAGCAGTACTTC. Translation: CSALGLASYEQYF. J is TRBJ2-7 and V is TRBV20-1; 9 bases agree with TRBD2. This CDR3 comprises 13 residues. Trimming at V came to 6 bases and at J to 3 bases, leaving 6 bases not matched to a gene. Germline V CDR1 and CDR2: DFQATT, SNEGSKA (reference sequence).

In this sample, this clonotype turned up many times. The rearrangement uses TRBV6-2 or TRBV6-3 and TRBJ2-5; 8 positions agree with TRBD1. V lost 8 bases, J lost 4 bases, and 6 bases stayed unmatched. Germline V CDR1 and CDR2: MNHEY, SVGEGT. CDR3 size: 13 residues. The CDR3 DNA sequence: TGTGCCAGCGGACAGGGTCCCCGAGAGACCCAGTACTTC. Encoded protein: CASGQGPRETQYF.

This clonotype was detected a few times. V and J are TRBV28 and TRBJ2-5; D might be TRBD1 (6 bases). Germline V gene lookup returns CDR1 MDHEN and CDR2 SYDVKM. This CDR3 comprises 14 residues. V was pared by 6 bases and J by 4 bases, with 15 bases between. CDR3 coding DNA: TGTGCCAGCAGCCACTCAGGGGCGATAGAGACCCAGTACTTC. Protein sequence: CASSHSGAIETQYF.

In this sample, this clonotype turned up a few times. In DNA, the CDR3 is TGTGCCAGCGGCACCGTAGGACAGGGGTTCTCCTACGAGCAGTACTTC. Amino acids: CASGTVGQGFSYEQYF. The chain employs TRBV11-2 and TRBJ2-7; TRBD1 agrees at 9 bases. The CDR3 runs to 16 residues. V shed 8 bases, J shed 0 bases, and the junction held 11 bases outside the gene matches. The germline CDR1 and CDR2 sequences are SGHAT and FQNNGV.

The CDR3 nucleotides are TGTGCCAGCAGTTTATCAACTGGGTCTGGAAACACCATATATTTT. Translation gives CASSLSTGSGNTIYF. V is TRBV27 and J is TRBJ1-3; no definite D call. Trimming took 0 bases from V and 1 from J, leaving 7 bases between them. CDR1 is MNHEY, CDR2 SMNVEV, per germline (reference sequence). This CDR3 is built from 15 residues.

This clonotype has ten or more counts. This sequence joins TRBV20-1 and TRBJ1-3; 7 nucleotides align to TRBD1. Germline-derived CDR1 and CDR2 are DFQATT and SNEGSKA (reference sequence). This CDR3 region has 16 residues. The trim removed 2 bases at V and 1 base at J, leaving 8 bases unmatched. Here the CDR3 DNA reads TGCAGTGCTAGACCAGCGGGACAGCTATCTGGAAACACCATATATTTT. This translates into CSARPAGQLSGNTIYF.

This clonotype has a count of ten or more. The gene calls are TRBV15 and TRBJ2-7; D gene uncertain. Germline V gene lookup returns CDR1 LNHNV and CDR2 YYDKDF (reference sequence). V lost 0 bases and J lost 1, with 16 bases in between. The CDR3 loop spans 17 amino acids. CDR3 sequence (DNA): TGTGCCACCAGCAGAGATCCTGCTCTGGGCGATTCCTACGAGCAGTACTTC. This sequence encodes CATSRDPALGDSYEQYF.